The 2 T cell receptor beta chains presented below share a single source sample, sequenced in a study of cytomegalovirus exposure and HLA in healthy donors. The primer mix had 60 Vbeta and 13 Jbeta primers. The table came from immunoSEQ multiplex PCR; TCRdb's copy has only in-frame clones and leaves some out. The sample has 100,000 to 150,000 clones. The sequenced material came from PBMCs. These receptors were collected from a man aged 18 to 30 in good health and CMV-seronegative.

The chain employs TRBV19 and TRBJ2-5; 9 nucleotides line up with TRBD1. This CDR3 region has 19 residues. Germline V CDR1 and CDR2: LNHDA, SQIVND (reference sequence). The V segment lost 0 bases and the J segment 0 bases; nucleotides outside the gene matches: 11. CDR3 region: CASSIDPQTGGLYQETQYF. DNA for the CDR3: TGTGCCAGTAGTATAGATCCTCAGACAGGGGGATTGTACCAAGAGACCCAGTACTTC.

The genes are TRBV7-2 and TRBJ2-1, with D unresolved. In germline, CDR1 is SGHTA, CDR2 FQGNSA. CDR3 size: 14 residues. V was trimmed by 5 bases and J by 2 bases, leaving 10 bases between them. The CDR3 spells CASSRQLTYNEQFF. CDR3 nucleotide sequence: TGTGCCAGCAGCCGGCAACTAACCTACAATGAGCAGTTCTTC.